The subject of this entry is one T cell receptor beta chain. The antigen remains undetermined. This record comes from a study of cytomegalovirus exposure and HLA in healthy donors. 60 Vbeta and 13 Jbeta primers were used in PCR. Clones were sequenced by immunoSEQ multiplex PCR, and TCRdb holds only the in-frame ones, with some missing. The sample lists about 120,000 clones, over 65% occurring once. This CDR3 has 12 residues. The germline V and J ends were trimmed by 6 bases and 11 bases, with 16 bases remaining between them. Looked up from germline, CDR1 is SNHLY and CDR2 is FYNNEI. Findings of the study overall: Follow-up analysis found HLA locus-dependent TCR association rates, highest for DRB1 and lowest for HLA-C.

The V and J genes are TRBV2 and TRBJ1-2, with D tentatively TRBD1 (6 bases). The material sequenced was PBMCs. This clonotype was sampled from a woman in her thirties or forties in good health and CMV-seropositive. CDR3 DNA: TGTGCCAGCAGGCCGGACAGAGGAAGATACACCTTC. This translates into CASRPDRGRYTF.